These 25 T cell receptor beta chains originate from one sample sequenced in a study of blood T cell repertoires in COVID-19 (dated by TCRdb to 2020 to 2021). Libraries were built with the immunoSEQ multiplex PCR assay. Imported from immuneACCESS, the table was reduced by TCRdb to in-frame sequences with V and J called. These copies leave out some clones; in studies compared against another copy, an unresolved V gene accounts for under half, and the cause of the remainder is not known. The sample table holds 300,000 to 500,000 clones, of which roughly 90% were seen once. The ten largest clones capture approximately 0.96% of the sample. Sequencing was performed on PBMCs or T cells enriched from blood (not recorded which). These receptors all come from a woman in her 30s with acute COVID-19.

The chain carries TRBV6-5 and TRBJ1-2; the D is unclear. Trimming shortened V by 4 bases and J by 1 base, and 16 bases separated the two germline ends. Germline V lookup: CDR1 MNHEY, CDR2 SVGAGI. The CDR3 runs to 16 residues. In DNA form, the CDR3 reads TGTGCCAGCAGTTCCCGTGGAGCGACTATTAACTATGGCTACACCTTC. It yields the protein CASSSRGATINYGYTF.

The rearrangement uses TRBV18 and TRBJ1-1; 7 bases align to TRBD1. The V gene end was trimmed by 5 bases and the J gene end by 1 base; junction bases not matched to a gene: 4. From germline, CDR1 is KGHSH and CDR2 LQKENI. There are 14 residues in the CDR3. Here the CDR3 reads CASSAGTANTEAFF. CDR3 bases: TGTGCCAGCTCAGCCGGGACAGCGAACACTGAAGCTTTCTTT.

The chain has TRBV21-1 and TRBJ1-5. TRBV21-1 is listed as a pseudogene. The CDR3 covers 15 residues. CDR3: CASGKGGYSNQPQHF. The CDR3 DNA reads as TGTGCCAGCGGCAAGGGGGGGTATAGCAATCAGCCCCAGCATTTT.

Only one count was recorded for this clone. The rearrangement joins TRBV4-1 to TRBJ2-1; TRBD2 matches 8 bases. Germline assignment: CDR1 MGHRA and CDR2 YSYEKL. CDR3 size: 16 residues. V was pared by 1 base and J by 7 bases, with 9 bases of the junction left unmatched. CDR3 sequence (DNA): TGCGCCAGCAGCCAAGTAGCGGGGTGGCGGGGTAATGAGCAGTTCTTC. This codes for CASSQVAGWRGNEQFF.

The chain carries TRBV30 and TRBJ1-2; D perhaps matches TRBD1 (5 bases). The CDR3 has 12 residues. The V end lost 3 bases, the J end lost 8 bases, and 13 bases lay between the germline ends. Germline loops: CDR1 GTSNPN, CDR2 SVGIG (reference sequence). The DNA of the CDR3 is TGTGCCTGGAGGGAGGGCCAGGGAGGCTACACCTTC. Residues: CAWREGQGGYTF. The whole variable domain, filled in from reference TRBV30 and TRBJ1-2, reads SQTIHQWPATLVQPVGSPLSLECTVEGTSNPNLYWYRQAAGRGLQLLFYSVGIGQISSEVPQNLSASRPQDRQFILSSKKLLLSDSGFYLCAWREGQGGYTFGSGTRLTVV.

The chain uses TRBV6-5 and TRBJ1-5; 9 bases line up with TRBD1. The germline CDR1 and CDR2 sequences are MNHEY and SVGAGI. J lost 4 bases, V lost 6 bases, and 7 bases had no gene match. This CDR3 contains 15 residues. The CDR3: CASRPPGQGNQPQHF. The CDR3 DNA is TGTGCCAGCAGGCCCCCGGGACAGGGAAATCAGCCCCAGCATTTT.

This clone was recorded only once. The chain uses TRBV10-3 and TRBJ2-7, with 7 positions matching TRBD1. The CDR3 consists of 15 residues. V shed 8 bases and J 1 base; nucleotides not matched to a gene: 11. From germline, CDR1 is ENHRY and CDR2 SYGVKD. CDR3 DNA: TGTGCCATCGCACCCACAGGGGTGGGTTCCTACGAGCAGTACTTC. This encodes CAIAPTGVGSYEQYF.

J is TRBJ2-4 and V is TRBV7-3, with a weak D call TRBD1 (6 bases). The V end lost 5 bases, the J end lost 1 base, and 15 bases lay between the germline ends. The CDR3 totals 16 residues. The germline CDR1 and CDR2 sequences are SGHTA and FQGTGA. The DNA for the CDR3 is TGTGCCAGCAGCCGGGTCTCAGGGGAGGCCAAAAACATTCAGTACTTC. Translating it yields CASSRVSGEAKNIQYF.

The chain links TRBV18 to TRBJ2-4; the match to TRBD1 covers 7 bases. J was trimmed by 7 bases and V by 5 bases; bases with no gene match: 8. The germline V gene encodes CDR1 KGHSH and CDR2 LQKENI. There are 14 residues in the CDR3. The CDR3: CASSSNRGVNIQYF. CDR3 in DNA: TGTGCCAGCTCATCAAACAGGGGAGTGAACATTCAGTACTTC.

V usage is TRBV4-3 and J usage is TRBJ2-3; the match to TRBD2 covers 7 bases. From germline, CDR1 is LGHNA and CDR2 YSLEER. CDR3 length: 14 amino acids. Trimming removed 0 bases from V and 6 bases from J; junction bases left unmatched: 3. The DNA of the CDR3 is TGCGCCAGCAGCCAAGAGAGGGGAGGGGATACGCAGTATTTT. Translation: CASSQERGGDTQYF.

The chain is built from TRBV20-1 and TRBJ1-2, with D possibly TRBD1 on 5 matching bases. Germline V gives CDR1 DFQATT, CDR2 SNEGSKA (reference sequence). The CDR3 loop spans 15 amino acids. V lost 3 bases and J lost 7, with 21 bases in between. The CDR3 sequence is CSASGDSYDSAGYTF. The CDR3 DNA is TGCAGTGCTAGTGGTGACAGCTACGATTCGGCTGGCTACACCTTC.

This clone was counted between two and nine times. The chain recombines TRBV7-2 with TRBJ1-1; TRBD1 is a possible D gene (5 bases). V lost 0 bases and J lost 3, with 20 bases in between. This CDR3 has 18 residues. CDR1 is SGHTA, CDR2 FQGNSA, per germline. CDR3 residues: CASSLAPLSGGRYTEAFF. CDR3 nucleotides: TGTGCCAGCAGCTTAGCGCCCCTCTCGGGGGGGAGGTACACTGAAGCTTTCTTT.

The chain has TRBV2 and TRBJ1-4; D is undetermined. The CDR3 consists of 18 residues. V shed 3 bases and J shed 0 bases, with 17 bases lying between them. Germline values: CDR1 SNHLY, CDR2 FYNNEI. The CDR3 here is CASSDAPDQDATNEKLFF. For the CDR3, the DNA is TGTGCCAGCAGTGATGCCCCCGACCAGGATGCAACTAATGAAAAACTGTTTTTT. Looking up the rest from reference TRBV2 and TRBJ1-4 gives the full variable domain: EPEVTQTPSHQVTQMGQEVILRCVPISNHLYFYWYRQILGQKVEFLVSFYNNEISEKSEIFDDQFSVERPDGSNFTLKIRSTKLEDSAMYFCASSDAPDQDATNEKLFFGSGTQLSVL.

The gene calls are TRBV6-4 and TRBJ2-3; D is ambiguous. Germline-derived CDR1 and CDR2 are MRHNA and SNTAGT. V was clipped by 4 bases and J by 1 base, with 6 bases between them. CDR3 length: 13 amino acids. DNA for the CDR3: TGTGCCAGCAGTGTAGCAGGCACAGATACGCAGTATTTT. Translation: CASSVAGTDTQYF.

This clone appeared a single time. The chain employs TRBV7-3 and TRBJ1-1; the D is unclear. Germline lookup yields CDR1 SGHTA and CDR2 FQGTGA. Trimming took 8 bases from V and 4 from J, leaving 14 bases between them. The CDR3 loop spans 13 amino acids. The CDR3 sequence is CASRSLASTEAFF. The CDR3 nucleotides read TGTGCCAGCCGTTCTTTAGCTAGCACTGAAGCTTTCTTT.

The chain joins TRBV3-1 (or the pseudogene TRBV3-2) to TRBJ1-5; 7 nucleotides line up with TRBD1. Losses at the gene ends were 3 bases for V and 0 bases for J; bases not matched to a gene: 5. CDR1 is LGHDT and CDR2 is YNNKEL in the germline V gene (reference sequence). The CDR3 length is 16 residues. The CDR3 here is CASSQGQTYSNQPQHF. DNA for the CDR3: TGTGCCAGCAGCCAGGGACAGACCTATAGCAATCAGCCCCAGCATTTT.

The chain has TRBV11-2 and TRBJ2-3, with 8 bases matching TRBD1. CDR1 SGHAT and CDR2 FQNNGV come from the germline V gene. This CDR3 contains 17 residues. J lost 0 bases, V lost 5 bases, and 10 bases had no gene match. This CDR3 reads CASSPGQGRSSTDTQYF. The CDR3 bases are TGTGCCAGCAGCCCCGGACAGGGACGTTCTAGCACAGATACGCAGTATTTT. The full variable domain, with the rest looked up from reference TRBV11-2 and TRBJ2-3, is EAGVAQSPRYKIIEKRQSVAFWCNPISGHATLYWYQQILGQGPKLLIQFQNNGVVDDSQLPKDRFSAERLKGVDSTLKIQPAKLEDSAVYLCASSPGQGRSSTDTQYFGPGTRLTVL.

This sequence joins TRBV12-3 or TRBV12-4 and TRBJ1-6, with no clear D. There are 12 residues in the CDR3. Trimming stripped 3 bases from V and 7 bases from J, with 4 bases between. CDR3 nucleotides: TGTGCCAGCAGTTTCCCGAATTCACCCCTCCACTTT. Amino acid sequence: CASSFPNSPLHF.

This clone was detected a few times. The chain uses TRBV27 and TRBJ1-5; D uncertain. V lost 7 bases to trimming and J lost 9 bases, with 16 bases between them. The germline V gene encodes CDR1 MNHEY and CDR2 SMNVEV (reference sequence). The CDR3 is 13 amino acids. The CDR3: CASTTNAGGPQHF. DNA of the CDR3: TGTGCCAGCACCACCAACGCCGGTGGGCCCCAGCATTTT.

The CDR3 here is CASSRDRGGETQYF. DNA of the CDR3: TGTGCCAGCTCACGGGACAGGGGCGGAGAGACCCAGTACTTC. The chain is built from TRBV18 and TRBJ2-5; 10 bases match TRBD1. Germline lookup yields CDR1 KGHSH and CDR2 LQKENI. The CDR3 is 14 residues long. V trimming: 4 bases; J trimming: 4 bases; junction bases outside the gene matches: 3.

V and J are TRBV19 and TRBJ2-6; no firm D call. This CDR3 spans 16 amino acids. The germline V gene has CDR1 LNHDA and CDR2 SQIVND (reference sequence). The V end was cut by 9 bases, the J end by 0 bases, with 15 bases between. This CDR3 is CASNMGSRSGANVLTF. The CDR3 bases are TGTGCCAGCAATATGGGCAGCCGCTCTGGGGCCAACGTCCTGACTTTC.

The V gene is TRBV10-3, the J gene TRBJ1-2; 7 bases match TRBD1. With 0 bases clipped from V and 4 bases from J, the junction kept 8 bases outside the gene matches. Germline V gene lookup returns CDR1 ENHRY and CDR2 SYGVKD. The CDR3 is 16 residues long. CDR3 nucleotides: TGTGCCATCAGTGAGTCAGCCGTACAGGGGACCTATGGCTACACCTTC. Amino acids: CAISESAVQGTYGYTF.

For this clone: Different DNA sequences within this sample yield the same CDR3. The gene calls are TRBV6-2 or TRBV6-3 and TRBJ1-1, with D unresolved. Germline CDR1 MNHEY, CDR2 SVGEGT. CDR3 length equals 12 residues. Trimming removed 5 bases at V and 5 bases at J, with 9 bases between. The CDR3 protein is CASSIGVTEAFF. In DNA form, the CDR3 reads TGTGCCAGCAGTATCGGGGTAACTGAAGCTTTCTTT.

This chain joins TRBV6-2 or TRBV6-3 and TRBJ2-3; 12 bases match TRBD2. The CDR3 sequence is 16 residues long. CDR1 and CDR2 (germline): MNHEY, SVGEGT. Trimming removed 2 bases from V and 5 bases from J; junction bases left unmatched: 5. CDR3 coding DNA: TGTGCCAGCAGTTACGCTAGCGGGGGGGCTAGAGATACGCAGTATTTT. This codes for CASSYASGGARDTQYF.

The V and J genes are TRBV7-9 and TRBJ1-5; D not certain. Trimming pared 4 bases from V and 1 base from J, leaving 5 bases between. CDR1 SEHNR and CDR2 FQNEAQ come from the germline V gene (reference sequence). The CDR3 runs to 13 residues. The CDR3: CASSSVSNQPQHF. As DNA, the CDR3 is TGTGCCAGCAGCTCCGTAAGCAATCAGCCCCAGCATTTT.